This T cell receptor beta chain originates from a study of control samples from healthy donors and cancer patients. Generated by immunoSEQ multiplex PCR, the TCRdb table keeps only in-frame clones and is missing some. The data hold 25,000 to 30,000 clones, with roughly 89% observed a single time. J was trimmed by 2 bases and V by 5 bases; bases with no gene match: 11. This CDR3 is built from 17 residues. The germline V gene has CDR1 SGHVS and CDR2 FNYEAQ. Input material: PBMCs. The chain employs TRBV7-6 and TRBJ2-2; TRBD2 aligns across 7 bases. This TCR was sampled from a woman between 40 and 55 years old with lung cancer. The CDR3 nucleotides read TGTGCCAGCAGCGTCCTCTTGGGCGGGAGAAACACCGGGGAGCTGTTTTTT. This translates into CASSVLLGGRNTGELFF.